Listed below are T cell receptor beta chains from one sample, sequenced in a study of cytomegalovirus exposure and HLA in healthy donors. Sequencing used immunoSEQ multiplex PCR; TCRdb keeps in-frame clones, though not all of them. The sample includes more than 140,000 clones, roughly 79% seen only once; the top ten take 1.9%. Sequenced sample: PBMCs. These receptor sequences come from a woman in her forties in good health and CMV-seronegative. The conserved cysteine and the conserved F or W are not part of the CDR3 here.

TRBJ2-5	TRBV7-9	ASTASGRFWETQY
TRBJ2-3	TRBV9	ASSVTYGGRAGGTDTQY
TRBJ1-2	TRBV28	ASSLEGQGYYGYT
TRBJ2-1	TRBV9	ASSVDHYNEQF
TRBJ2-7	TRBV4-3	ASSQDRDRVFYEQY
TRBJ2-7	TRBV5-1	ASSLLNELGEQY
TRBJ2-1	TRBV7-2	ASSLDQGSYNEQF
TRBJ2-7	TRBV28	ASSLRGGRVFSYEQY
TRBJ2-3	TRBV28	ASSPSGQGTDTQY
TRBJ1-2	TRBV9	ASSAFQQGGYGYT
TRBJ2-7	TRBV2	ASRNRGTYEQY
TRBJ2-3	TRBV4-2	ASSQDAGGPSTDTQY
TRBJ2-1	TRBV5-4	ASSLRTGNNEQF
TRBJ2-7	TRBV2	ASRRQGAAYEQY
TRBJ2-1	TRBV28	ASSLELAGRINEQF
TRBJ1-6	TRBV9	ASSASTGDNSPLH
TRBJ2-1	TRBV20-1	SGGGGLQF
TRBJ2-2	TRBV6-4	ASSGSPGTGELF
TRBJ1-1	TRBV7-3	ASSWRGPPGGRTEAF
TRBJ2-7	TRBV28	ASSSGLAGEPLEQY
TRBJ2-1	TRBV27	ASSLTSGSYNEQF
TRBJ1-5	TRBV5-6	ASSGGAAYQPQH
TRBJ2-3	TRBV18	ASSPVGGSTDTQY
TRBJ2-7	TRBV5-5	ASSLAIISQRSNYEQY
TRBJ1-5	TRBV2	ASNRGPQAQH
TRBJ1-5	TRBV5-1	ASSLFQNQPQH
TRBJ1-5	TRBV10-3	AISESMGQGMQPQH
TRBJ2-1	TRBV19	ASSITSGRASYNEQF
TRBJ2-7	TRBV28	ASSHYEQY
TRBJ1-6	TRBV21-1	ASSKDRGGSPLH
TRBJ1-3	TRBV9	ASSVWSSGNTIY
TRBJ1-6	TRBV13	ASSSGTAGNSPLH
TRBJ1-5	TRBV4-3	ASSQDTAGGWEPQH
TRBJ1-1	TRBV7-9	ASSSTGEDTEAF
TRBJ1-5	TRBV9	ASSPRGAGTDQPQH
TRBJ2-7	TRBV23-1	ASSQGRRDRGFFCEQY
TRBJ1-2	TRBV27	ASSLSGYGYT
TRBJ2-1	TRBV30	AWSVETSGRSSYNEQF
TRBJ2-7	TRBV11-2	ASSPNGPGEQY
TRBJ1-1	TRBV5-6	ASSLQVRLNTEAF
TRBJ1-1	TRBV4-1	ASSQAHRGLYTEAF
TRBJ1-3	TRBV5-4	ASSPNSGNTIY
TRBJ2-3	TRBV5-4	ASSLGDGDTQY
TRBJ1-2	TRBV5-6	ASSFPLVNYGYT
TRBJ1-2	TRBV2	ASSEARGRDGYT
TRBJ2-2	TRBV28	ASSFGDRGPGELF
TRBJ2-1	TRBV7-9	ASSVNRGRRFDEQF
TRBJ1-2	TRBV7-9	ASSLPSGNYGYT
TRBJ2-1	TRBV28	ASSFPSLGLAGGNEQF
TRBJ2-7	TRBV28	ASSLFPPVSGYSYEQY
TRBJ2-1	TRBV7-9	ASSPLTGDYNEQF